Shown below are 32 T cell receptor beta chains from a single sample sequenced in a study of blood T cells in healthy people across ages. Using a J-beta primer mix together with a sample-barcoded 5' primer, a second PCR was run for about 7 to 12 cycles. In TCRdb, the 5' RACE reads were re-called with MiXCR into one record per CDR3 protein. The data show 1.5 million to 2 million distinct CDR3 sequences, 28% seen once. The sequenced material came from blood. These receptors originate from a woman in her twenties or thirties in good health.

In its sample, this clonotype was seen many times. The CDR3 spells CSVGLAGPNEQFF. CDR3 DNA: TGCAGCGTTGGACTAGCGGGACCTAATGAGCAGTTCTTC. The genes are TRBV29-1 and TRBJ2-1; TRBD2 matches 11 bases. The germline CDR1 and CDR2 sequences are SQVTM and ANQGSEA. V was clipped by 4 bases and J by 7 bases; unmatched bases: 3. This CDR3 spans 13 amino acids.

The gene calls are TRBV25-1 and TRBJ2-7; a weak D match, TRBD2 (6 bases). Germline loops: CDR1 MGHDK, CDR2 SYGVNS. V was clipped by 2 bases and J by 3 bases, with 14 bases between them. The CDR3 sequence is 15 residues long. CDR3 in amino acids: CASSERLGQGYEQYF. For the CDR3, the DNA is TGTGCCAGCAGTGAAAGACTAGGGCAGGGCTACGAGCAGTACTTC.

V usage is TRBV7-2 and J usage is TRBJ1-5; the D gene is possibly TRBD1 (5 bases). Germline V gene lookup returns CDR1 SGHTA and CDR2 FQGNSA. The V end lost 1 base, the J end lost 5 bases, and 15 bases lay between the germline ends. CDR3 length: 16 amino acids. The CDR3 nucleotides read TGTGCCAGCAGCTTAGGTAGAGGGGTGGGGGATCAGCCCCAGCATTTT. Translating gives CASSLGRGVGDQPQHF.

Regarding this clonotype: This sequence may be a read error, since a much larger clone differs from it by one base. CDR3 region: CSAGTSGLRFTDTQYF. CDR3 DNA: TGCAGTGCTGGAACTAGCGGGCTTAGATTCACAGATACGCAGTATTTT. This chain uses TRBV20-1 with TRBJ2-3, with 9 nucleotides matching TRBD2. With V trimmed by 5 bases and J by 2 bases, 11 bases remained unmatched. Germline values: CDR1 DFQATT, CDR2 SNEGSKA (reference sequence). This CDR3 is built from 16 residues.

This clonotype came up a few times. The rearrangement uses TRBV12-3 or TRBV12-4 and TRBJ2-7; 13 nucleotides match TRBD2. The CDR3 has 15 residues. Trimming at V came to 4 bases and at J to 5 bases, leaving 5 bases not matched to a gene. The CDR3 here is CASSSRTSGRNEQYF. CDR3 in DNA: TGTGCCAGCAGTTCCCGGACTAGCGGGAGAAACGAGCAGTACTTC.

This clonotype was observed once. The gene calls are TRBV12-3 or TRBV12-4 and TRBJ2-2; possible D gene TRBD2, 7 bases. The V end was cut by 3 bases, the J end by 5 bases, with 13 bases between. The CDR3 consists of 15 residues. The CDR3 nucleotides are TGTGCCAGCAGTTTGGGGGGGGGCAGGACCGGGGAGCTGTTTTTT. Translating it yields CASSLGGGRTGELFF.

The chain couples TRBV7-6 to TRBJ2-1, with 8 bases that match TRBD2. The J call may be in error: the DNA end matches TRBJ2-7 better. The CDR3 consists of 16 residues. Germline V gene lookup returns CDR1 SGHVS and CDR2 FNYEAQ. CDR3 protein: CASSLGTSTSYNEQYF. The CDR3 DNA sequence: TGTGCCAGCAGCTTAGGGACTAGCACCTCCTACAATGAGCAGTACTTC.

This clonotype has just a few counts. The chain joins TRBV2 to TRBJ1-4; 10 nucleotides agree with TRBD1. Germline V gene lookup returns CDR1 SNHLY and CDR2 FYNNEI. The CDR3 covers 14 residues. With V trimmed by 5 bases and J by 7 bases, 4 bases remained unmatched. The CDR3 spells CASSNGQGGEKLFF. For the CDR3, the DNA is TGTGCCAGCAGTAACGGACAGGGGGGTGAAAAACTGTTTTTT.

This clonotype was detected only a few times. J is TRBJ2-3 and V is TRBV6-4; 10 bases fit TRBD2. There are 15 residues in the CDR3. Germline V gene data show CDR1 as MRHNA and CDR2 as SNTAGT. Losses at the gene ends were 4 bases for V and 8 bases for J; bases not matched to a gene: 9. CDR3 residues: CASSAERGGDGTQYF. CDR3 coding DNA: TGTGCCAGCAGTGCGGAGCGGGGGGGTGACGGTACGCAGTATTTT.

This clonotype was seen only a few times. The V and J genes are TRBV6-5 and TRBJ2-6, with TRBD1 as a possible D gene (5 bases). Germline V gives CDR1 MNHEY, CDR2 SVGAGI. This CDR3 has 18 amino acids. Between the trimmed V and J ends, which lost 0 bases and 0 bases, there was a span of 12 bases. The CDR3 DNA follows: TGTGCCAGCAGTTACTCGTTAGGGGTAATCTCTGGGGCCAACGTCCTGACTTTC. This codes for CASSYSLGVISGANVLTF.

This clonotype occurred once. A single base separates this from a much larger clone, so it may be a read error. The chain combines TRBV25-1 with TRBJ2-7; the D gene is possibly TRBD1 (5 bases). The CDR3 spans 12 residues. Trimming removed 1 base from V and 12 bases from J, with 13 bases in between. Germline values: CDR1 MGHDK, CDR2 SYGVNS. The CDR3 is CASSESPDKRYF. The CDR3 DNA is TGTGCCAGCAGTGAATCCCCGGACAAGCGGTACTTC.

This clonotype came up a few times. The DNA of the CDR3 is TGTGCCAGCAGTCAAAGGCGGGACAGGGAATTTTCGGGGGACGAAAAACTGTTTTTT. Translation gives CASSQRRDREFSGDEKLFF. V and J are TRBV7-9 and TRBJ1-4; the match to TRBD1 covers 9 bases. This CDR3 is 19 amino acids long. Unmatched junction bases numbered 22, after V lost 6 bases and J lost 8 bases. Looked up from germline, CDR1 is SEHNR and CDR2 is FQNEAQ (reference sequence).

The chain links TRBV24-1 to TRBJ1-5; tentatively, D is TRBD1 (6 bases). The germline V gene encodes CDR1 KGHDR and CDR2 SFDVKD. The CDR3 contains 14 residues. V dropped 4 bases and J dropped 9 bases, with 15 bases sitting between them. The CDR3 loop reads CATSDPRGGAPQHF. In DNA, the CDR3 is TGTGCCACCAGTGACCCCCGAGGGGGAGCGCCCCAGCATTTT.

This clonotype was counted at least ten times. The chain combines TRBV15 with TRBJ2-1, with 8 bases identical to TRBD2. V was pared by 4 bases and J by 4 bases, with 3 bases of the junction left unmatched. Germline V gene data show CDR1 as LNHNV and CDR2 as YYDKDF (reference sequence). The CDR3 sequence is 14 residues long. The CDR3, as DNA: TGTGCCACCAGCACCGCGGGAGGATACAATGAGCAGTTCTTC. It is translated as CATSTAGGYNEQFF.

The CDR3 DNA follows: TGTGCCAGCAGTTACTCGAGCCGCGGGCCCAGCTCCTACAATGAGCAGTACTTC. This codes for CASSYSSRGPSSYNEQYF. The chain recombines TRBV6-5 with TRBJ2-1; D might be TRBD2 (5 bases). Judging by the DNA end, TRBJ2-7 fits better; the J call may be wrong. Germline-derived CDR1 and CDR2 are MNHEY and SVGAGI. The CDR3 is 18 amino acids.

The V gene is TRBV4-3, the J gene TRBJ1-4, with TRBD1 matching 9 bases. This CDR3 region has 21 residues. V lost 1 base to trimming and J lost 3 bases; unmatched junction nucleotides: 18. Per the germline V gene, CDR1 is LGHNA and CDR2 is YSLEER. The chain's CDR3 is CASSQGFFGTGNSSANEKLFF. The CDR3 nucleotides are TGCGCCAGCAGCCAAGGTTTCTTCGGGACAGGGAACAGTTCGGCTAATGAAAAACTGTTTTTT.

This rearrangement joins TRBV19 to TRBJ2-1; 12 bases map to TRBD2. This CDR3 has 19 amino acids. Unmatched junction bases numbered 11, after V lost 5 bases and J lost 0 bases. CDR1 and CDR2 from the germline V gene are LNHDA and SQIVND (reference sequence). The CDR3 region is CASSLPGLAGLSSYNEQFF. CDR3 sequence (DNA): TGTGCCAGTAGTTTACCGGGACTAGCGGGCCTAAGCTCCTACAATGAGCAGTTCTTC.

This clonotype came up a few times. The V call is TRBV5-4, the J call TRBJ2-4; possibly TRBD2 for D (5 bases). CDR1 and CDR2 from the germline V gene are SGHNT and YYREEE (reference sequence). CDR3 size: 15 residues. V gave up 0 bases and J gave up 1 base, with 8 bases separating them. The CDR3 nucleotides are TGTGCCAGCAGCTTGGCGGGGAGTGCCAAAAACATTCAGTACTTC. It codes for CASSLAGSAKNIQYF.

This clonotype has only a few counts. The V gene is TRBV7-6, the J gene TRBJ2-7, with 7 bases aligning to TRBD2. The CDR3 totals 13 residues. The ends lost 1 base at V and 3 bases at J; junction bases unmatched: 0. Germline values: CDR1 SGHVS, CDR2 FNYEAQ. CDR3 residues: CASSLERDYEQYF. CDR3 bases: TGTGCCAGCAGCTTAGAGCGGGACTACGAGCAGTACTTC.

V is TRBV27 and J is TRBJ1-2; D perhaps matches TRBD1 (6 bases). Deletions cut 10 bases from V and 7 bases from J, with 16 bases between. CDR3 size: 12 residues. The germline CDR1 and CDR2 sequences are MNHEY and SMNVEV (reference sequence). The CDR3 reads CATATNRAGYTF. CDR3 coding DNA: TGTGCCACCGCGACTAACAGGGCTGGCTACACCTTC.

This clonotype was seen more than once but under ten times. This chain joins TRBV20-1 and TRBJ2-7; D possibly uses TRBD1 or TRBD2 (5 bases each). The germline gives CDR1 DFQATT, CDR2 SNEGSKA (reference sequence). The CDR3 length is 11 residues. V lost 7 bases and J lost 5, with 12 bases in between. This chain's CDR3 is CSVAGTNEQYF. CDR3 nucleotide sequence: TGCAGTGTTGCAGGGACGAACGAGCAGTACTTC.

The chain recombines TRBV5-1 with TRBJ2-4; D possibly corresponds to TRBD2 (6 bases). The J call may be in error: the DNA end matches TRBJ2-7 better. The length of the CDR3 is 13 residues. The germline gives CDR1 SGHRS, CDR2 YFSETQ. The CDR3 DNA sequence: TGCGCCAGCAGCTTGGAGTGGGGGGACGAGCAGTACTTC. Translation gives CASSLEWGDEQYF.

V usage is TRBV7-6 and J usage is TRBJ1-4; TRBD1 matches at 7 bases. CDR1 is SGHVS, CDR2 FNYEAQ, per germline. V was pared by 5 bases and J by 10 bases, with 13 bases of the junction left unmatched. The CDR3 is made up of 15 amino acids. This CDR3 is CASSQYGTEARKLFF. CDR3 in DNA: TGTGCCAGCAGCCAATACGGGACAGAGGCGCGAAAACTGTTTTTT.

This clonotype was recorded at least ten times. The chain employs TRBV29-1 and TRBJ2-7, with TRBD2 matching over 9 bases. The trim removed 4 bases at V and 3 bases at J, leaving 7 bases unmatched. CDR1 and CDR2 from the germline V gene are SQVTM and ANQGSEA. The CDR3 consists of 14 residues. CDR3 protein: CSVGRREGLYEQYF. CDR3 nucleotides: TGCAGCGTTGGTCGGCGGGAGGGCCTCTACGAGCAGTACTTC.

The CDR3 nucleotides read TGTGCCAGCAGCGTTGGGGGGGGGCGTGGGTTTTGGGAGCAGTACTTC. Translated, it gives CASSVGGGRGFWEQYF. This chain joins TRBV9 and TRBJ2-5; weak D call: TRBD2 (7 bases). Trimming pared 2 bases from V and 11 bases from J, leaving 25 bases between. This CDR3 is 16 amino acids long. CDR1 and CDR2 from the germline V gene are SGDLS and YYNGEE.

In its sample, this clonotype was seen a few times. The chain joins TRBV12-3 or TRBV12-4 to TRBJ1-1; D unresolved. The V end was cut by 3 bases, the J end by 11 bases, with 13 bases between. The CDR3 runs 12 residues. For the CDR3, the DNA is TGTGCCAGCAGTTTCACAAGGTTGGAGGCTTTCTTT. Residues: CASSFTRLEAFF.

This chain connects TRBV6-1 to TRBJ2-5, with 11 bases fitting TRBD2. The germline V gene encodes CDR1 MNHNS and CDR2 SASEGT. Trimming took 6 bases from V and 1 from J; bases not matched to a gene: 13. This CDR3 has 18 amino acids. CDR3 region: CASSRPPRTSGLQETQYF. The CDR3 DNA is TGTGCCAGCAGCCGCCCCCCTAGGACTAGCGGGCTCCAAGAGACCCAGTACTTC.

The chain is built from TRBV10-3 and TRBJ1-1; unclear D gene. Trimming shortened V by 5 bases and J by 0 bases, and 10 bases separated the two germline ends. The CDR3 length is 14 residues. Germline CDR1 and CDR2: ENHRY and SYGVKD. In DNA form, the CDR3 reads TGTGCCATCAGTCCCCAGGTCATGAACACTGAAGCTTTCTTT. Translated, it gives CAISPQVMNTEAFF.

This clonotype was detected only a few times. A read error may produce the germline difference seen at one junction end. The chain has TRBV20-1 and TRBJ2-1; TRBD2 aligns across 7 bases. The germline V gene has CDR1 DFQATT and CDR2 SNEGSKA (reference sequence). The CDR3 has 15 residues. As DNA, the CDR3 is TGCAGTGCTATGGAAGCGGGAAGCTCCTACAATGGGCAGTTCTTC. Its protein is CSAMEAGSSYNGQFF.

The genes are TRBV6-6 and TRBJ2-7, with 8 bases fitting TRBD2. Germline trimming cut 10 bases from V and 0 bases from J; bases unmatched to any gene: 11. CDR3 length: 15 amino acids. The germline gives CDR1 MNHNY, CDR2 SVGAGI (reference sequence). The CDR3 DNA reads TGTGCCAACAGACCCCGGGGGGGCCTCTCCTACGAGCAGTACTTC. Protein: CANRPRGGLSYEQYF.

The chain recombines TRBV4-1 with TRBJ2-2; TRBD2 matches 8 bases. The J segment lost 0 bases and the V segment lost 1 base, leaving 4 bases of the junction unmatched. CDR3 length equals 17 residues. The germline V gene encodes CDR1 MGHRA and CDR2 YSYEKL. In DNA form, the CDR3 reads TGCGCCAGCAGCCAAGGGGCGGGAGGAGCGAACACCGGGGAGCTGTTTTTT. Translating it yields CASSQGAGGANTGELFF.

The chain recombines TRBV7-2 with TRBJ2-4; no reliable D call. With 1 base removed from V and 11 bases from J, the gap between germline ends came to 12 bases. The CDR3 has 13 amino acids. The germline V gene has CDR1 SGHTA and CDR2 FQGNSA. The CDR3 sequence: CASSLGHGDFQYF. DNA of the CDR3: TGTGCCAGCAGCTTAGGGCACGGTGACTTTCAGTACTTC.